This T cell receptor (beta chain) was sequenced for a study of blood T cell repertoires in COVID-19. Study at large: The samples span acute and convalescent COVID-19 from the United States, Italy and Spain.

Study processing details: Amplification from reference gene primers served as the basis for estimated nucleated cell counts. Assay used: immunoSEQ multiplex PCR; TCRdb lists only in-frame clones, some missing. That table is the source of V, J and clone size, and D and trimming were worked out from the DNA. The sample lists 250,000 to 300,000 clones, roughly 79% occurring once. CDR1 MNHEY and CDR2 SMNVEV come from the germline V gene (reference sequence). V shed 8 bases and J 6 bases; nucleotides not matched to a gene: 9. The CDR3 is 14 residues long. The V call is TRBV27, the J call TRBJ2-1, with 8 bases matching TRBD2. The TCR was taken from a woman aged 60-75 years with active or convalescent COVID-19. The material sequenced was peripheral blood. The CDR3 loop is CASSIAGWSNEQFF. The CDR3 nucleotides are TGTGCCAGCTCCATAGCGGGGTGGAGCAATGAGCAGTTCTTC.